The 26 T cell receptor beta chains presented below share a single source sample, sequenced in a study of control samples from healthy donors and cancer patients. Libraries were prepared by immunoSEQ multiplex PCR; TCRdb keeps only in-frame clonotypes and omits some of them. The repertoire holds 75,000 to 100,000 clones, with over 85% as singletons. Source material: blood. Every receptor here comes from a human donor in good health. The donor label of this sample is uncertain.

V is TRBV27 and J is TRBJ2-7; 9 nucleotides agree with TRBD1. The junction had 5 bases not matched to a gene; V was cut back by 6 bases and J by 2 bases. CDR1 is MNHEY, CDR2 SMNVEV, per germline (reference sequence). This CDR3 spans 14 amino acids. The CDR3 DNA reads as TGTGCCAGCAGGGAACAGGGGGCGGCCTACGAGCAGTACGTC. As protein: CASREQGAAYEQYV.

V and J are TRBV7-2 and TRBJ2-2; D gene uncertain. Per the germline V gene, CDR1 is SGHTA and CDR2 is FQGNSA. V lost 2 bases to trimming and J lost 5 bases, with 6 bases between them. The CDR3 extends over 13 amino acids. This CDR3 reads CASSLTQTGELFF. The CDR3, as DNA: TGTGCCAGCAGCTTAACACAGACCGGGGAGCTGTTTTTT.

V gene TRBV10-3 combines with J gene TRBJ2-2, with TRBD2 identical over 12 bases. V lost 6 bases and J lost 4; bases outside the gene matches: 6. This CDR3 has 16 residues. The germline gives CDR1 ENHRY, CDR2 SYGVKD. The DNA for the CDR3 is TGTGCCATCAGCCGGACTAGCGGGGCTTTCACCGGGGAGCTGTTTTTT. This sequence encodes CAISRTSGAFTGELFF.

The chain joins TRBV4-2 to TRBJ1-2; 9 bases line up with TRBD1. CDR1 is LGHNA, CDR2 YNFKEQ, per germline. There are 16 residues in the CDR3. V trimming: 2 bases; J trimming: 8 bases; junction bases outside the gene matches: 12. The CDR3 sequence: CASSQMGQGKNVGYTF. CDR3 nucleotides: TGTGCCAGCAGCCAAATGGGACAGGGTAAGAACGTAGGCTACACCTTC.

In this sample, this clone turned up a few times. The rearrangement joins TRBV12-5 to TRBJ2-5; 8 positions agree with TRBD1. Per germline, CDR1 LGHNT and CDR2 FRNRAP. The CDR3 is made up of 17 amino acids. V dropped 5 bases and J dropped 4; count of bases not matched to a gene: 15. The CDR3 sequence: CASGPSSTTGVGETQYF. The CDR3 nucleotides read TGTGCTAGTGGTCCGTCGTCTACGACAGGGGTGGGAGAGACCCAGTACTTC.

The chain recombines TRBV6-5 with TRBJ1-1, with TRBD1 matching 7 bases. After removal of 6 bases from V and 2 bases from J, the junction contained 6 bases not matched to a gene. This CDR3 has 14 amino acids. CDR1 is MNHEY and CDR2 is SVGAGI in the germline V gene. The CDR3 DNA reads as TGTGCCAGCAGGCCGGGACAGAACAACACTGAAGCTTTCTTT. This encodes CASRPGQNNTEAFF.

This chain links TRBV10-2 with TRBJ2-5, with 9 nucleotides matching TRBD1. The CDR3 spans 12 residues. The ends lost 5 bases at V and 5 bases at J; junction bases unmatched: 0. Germline CDR1 reads WSHSY; CDR2 reads SAAADI. CDR3 sequence reads: CASSTGGETQYF. The CDR3 region has the DNA TGCGCCAGCAGTACAGGGGGCGAGACCCAGTACTTC.

The V call is TRBV5-1, the J call TRBJ1-1; no clear D gene. This CDR3 region has 15 residues. The V end was cut by 4 bases, the J end by 3 bases, with 16 bases between. The V gene's germline CDR1 is SGHRS and CDR2 YFSETQ. Here the CDR3 reads CASSGIGDSHTEAFF. CDR3 coding DNA: TGCGCCAGCAGCGGCATCGGGGATTCACACACTGAAGCTTTCTTT.

In DNA form, the CDR3 reads TGCAGCGTTGATGGACGTCCAGCTTTCTTT. It translates to CSVDGRPAFF. This chain uses TRBV29-1 with TRBJ1-1; D call uncertain. Per the germline V gene, CDR1 is SQVTM and CDR2 is ANQGSEA. CDR3 length: 10 residues. The V end lost 3 bases, the J end lost 10 bases, and 9 bases lay between the germline ends.

The genes are TRBV4-3 and TRBJ1-6; 8 positions match TRBD1. The ends lost 0 bases at V and 9 bases at J; junction bases unmatched: 4. Germline lookup yields CDR1 LGHNA and CDR2 YSLEER. The CDR3 is 15 residues long. The CDR3: CASSQETGEGSPLHF. For the CDR3, the DNA is TGCGCCAGCAGCCAAGAGACAGGGGAGGGTTCACCCCTCCACTTT.

CDR3 protein: CASRLILPHRLANAQYF. The DNA of the CDR3 is TGTGCAAGTCGCTTAATACTCCCGCATAGGTTAGCGAACGCGCAGTATTTT. The chain carries TRBV12-2 and TRBJ2-3; TRBD2, the table's D call, lacks a check against the DNA. TRBV12-2 has pseudogene status. The CDR3 is 17 residues long.

This chain uses TRBV24-1 with TRBJ2-3; TRBD1 aligns across 11 bases. The CDR3 totals 17 residues. J was trimmed by 4 bases and V by 6 bases; bases with no gene match: 11. Germline CDR1 is KGHDR and CDR2 is SFDVKD. The CDR3 region has the DNA TGTGCCACCAGTATCCCGGGCGCGGGACAGGGGGCAGATACGCAGTATTTT. Protein sequence: CATSIPGAGQGADTQYF.

The V call is TRBV3-1 (or the pseudogene TRBV3-2), the J call TRBJ2-4, with D unresolved. Trimming took 4 bases from V and 3 from J, leaving 10 bases between them. The CDR3 consists of 14 residues. Germline V lookup: CDR1 LGHDT, CDR2 YNNKEL (reference sequence). The CDR3: CASSLAAGKNIQYF. The CDR3 nucleotides read TGTGCCAGCAGCCTAGCCGCCGGCAAAAACATTCAGTACTTC.

This chain joins TRBV5-1 and TRBJ1-2; maybe TRBD1 (6 bases). Germline CDR1 is SGHRS and CDR2 is YFSETQ. V was shortened by 2 bases and J by 7 bases, with 27 bases between the two germline ends. The CDR3 consists of 18 residues. The CDR3 is CASSLTPDRFGTLGGYTF. In nucleotides, the CDR3 is TGCGCCAGCAGCTTAACACCCGACAGGTTTGGGACTTTGGGTGGCTACACCTTC. The whole variable domain, remainder taken from reference TRBV5-1 and TRBJ1-2, is KAGVTQTPRYLIKTRGQQVTLSCSPISGHRSVSWYQQTPGQGLQFLFEYFSETQRNKGNFPGRFSGRQFSNSRSEMNVSTLELGDSALYLCASSLTPDRFGTLGGYTFGSGTRLTVV.

The chain recombines TRBV18 with TRBJ1-1; D is undetermined. The germline V gene has CDR1 KGHSH and CDR2 LQKENI. The length of the CDR3 is 12 residues. The V gene lost 3 bases and the J gene lost 4 bases, with 6 bases spanning the gap. CDR3 protein: CASSPTTTEAFF. The CDR3 DNA is TGTGCCAGCTCACCGACGACCACTGAAGCTTTCTTT.

The rearrangement links TRBV19 to TRBJ2-3; D gene ambiguous. Deletions cut 1 base from V and 4 bases from J, with 15 bases between. Germline CDR1 LNHDA, CDR2 SQIVND (reference sequence). The CDR3 is 16 amino acids. In DNA form, the CDR3 reads TGTGCCAGTAGTATAGGTTGGCAGATTGGTTCAGATACGCAGTATTTT. This translates into CASSIGWQIGSDTQYF.

The chain couples TRBV5-6 to TRBJ1-4; TRBD1 matches at 7 bases. V trimming: 4 bases; J trimming: 1 base; junction bases outside the gene matches: 4. The length of the CDR3 is 15 residues. The germline V gene encodes CDR1 SGHDT and CDR2 YYEEEE. The CDR3 protein is CASSVQGQTNEKLFF. In DNA, the CDR3 is TGTGCCAGCAGCGTACAGGGGCAAACTAATGAAAAACTGTTTTTT. Full variable domain (rest looked up from reference TRBV5-6 and TRBJ1-4): DAGVTQSPTHLIKTRGQQVTLRCSPKSGHDTVSWYQQALGQGPQFIFQYYEEEERQRGNFPDRFSGHQFPNYSSELNVNALLLGDSALYLCASSVQGQTNEKLFFGSGTQLSVL.

This chain connects TRBV9 to TRBJ2-2; tentatively, D is TRBD1 or TRBD2 (6 bases each). CDR3 length: 15 residues. V dropped 1 base and J dropped 7 bases, with 14 bases sitting between them. CDR1 and CDR2 (germline): SGDLS, YYNGEE. The CDR3 protein is CASSVRSGAGGELFF. Written as DNA, the CDR3 is TGTGCCAGCAGCGTACGATCGGGGGCGGGCGGGGAGCTGTTTTTT.

The chain couples TRBV12-5 to TRBJ1-1; unclear D gene. Germline V gene data show CDR1 as LGHNT and CDR2 as FRNRAP. The CDR3 contains 12 residues. Trimming removed 1 base from V and 3 bases from J, with 3 bases in between. DNA for the CDR3: TGTGCTAGTGGTTTGGGGTACACTGAAGCTTTCTTT. Translation gives CASGLGYTEAFF. Filled out from reference TRBV12-5 and TRBJ1-1, the complete variable domain reads DARVTQTPRHKVTEMGQEVTMRCQPILGHNTVFWYRQTMMQGLELLAYFRNRAPLDDSGMPKDRFSAEMPDATLATLKIQPSEPRDSAVYFCASGLGYTEAFFGQGTRLTVV.

This clone was recorded only once. The V call is TRBV24-1, the J call TRBJ1-2; TRBD1 agrees at 7 bases. Germline V lookup: CDR1 KGHDR, CDR2 SFDVKD. J was trimmed by 2 bases and V by 3 bases; bases with no gene match: 8. The CDR3 extends over 16 amino acids. The CDR3 DNA reads as TGTGCCACCAGTGATCAACAGGGGTCTGGGAACTATGGCTACACCTTC. Encoded protein: CATSDQQGSGNYGYTF.

V and J are TRBV7-8 and TRBJ2-2; the match to TRBD2 covers 8 bases. J was trimmed by 7 bases and V by 4 bases; bases with no gene match: 5. Germline V CDR1 and CDR2: SGHVS, FQNEAQ. CDR3 length equals 14 residues. The CDR3 DNA follows: TGTGCCAGCAGCTCGGGGGGGCGGATCGGGGAGCTGTTTTTT. Protein product: CASSSGGRIGELFF.

The V call is TRBV24-1, the J call TRBJ1-5, with a tentative D call TRBD1 (5 bases). The germline gives CDR1 KGHDR, CDR2 SFDVKD. V was shortened by 3 bases and J by 4 bases, with 15 bases between the two germline ends. The CDR3 length is 16 residues. Here the CDR3 reads CATSDRNGAKNQPQHF. The CDR3 DNA follows: TGTGCCACCAGTGATCGAAACGGGGCGAAGAATCAGCCCCAGCATTTT.

Only one count was recorded for this clone. The V call is TRBV19, the J call TRBJ1-5; D not certain. V lost 2 bases and J lost 7, with 9 bases in between. CDR1 and CDR2 (germline): LNHDA, SQIVND (reference sequence). The CDR3 is 13 residues long. The CDR3 loop reads CASSIWAAQPQHF. CDR3 coding DNA: TGTGCCAGTAGTATATGGGCGGCCCAGCCCCAGCATTTT.

This rearrangement joins TRBV5-1 to TRBJ1-1; 8 positions agree with TRBD1. V lost 3 bases to trimming and J lost 1 base; unmatched junction nucleotides: 14. The CDR3 sequence is 18 residues long. Germline V gives CDR1 SGHRS, CDR2 YFSETQ. The DNA for the CDR3 is TGCGCCAGCAGCTCAGAACAACCACCGGGACAGGCGAACACTGAAGCTTTCTTT. It encodes CASSSEQPPGQANTEAFF.

This clone has only one observation. The J gene is TRBJ2-1, the V gene TRBV3-1 (or the pseudogene TRBV3-2); 9 bases are shared with TRBD2. In germline, CDR1 is LGHDT, CDR2 YNNKEL (reference sequence). CDR3 length equals 15 residues. Unmatched junction bases numbered 6, after V lost 2 bases and J lost 7 bases. The DNA for the CDR3 is TGTGCCAGCAGCCAACAAGCGGGGGGCTTAAATGAGCAGTTCTTC. It specifies CASSQQAGGLNEQFF.

This clone appeared once. The rearrangement joins TRBV4-1 to TRBJ2-7, with D possibly called TRBD1 or TRBD2 (5 bases each). Germline V lookup: CDR1 MGHRA, CDR2 YSYEKL. The V gene lost 6 bases and the J gene lost 2 bases, with 17 bases spanning the gap. The CDR3 runs 15 residues. CDR3 loop: CASRKGPGATYEQYF. The CDR3, as DNA: TGCGCCAGCAGGAAGGGCCCCGGGGCTACCTACGAGCAGTACTTC.